The clone carrying this T cell receptor (beta chain) was seen at least ten times. The entry originates in a study of T-cell reconstitution after alpha-beta-depleted transplantation in children. V was cut by 3 bases and J by 7 bases, with 13 bases left in between. The CDR3 extends over 15 amino acids. CDR1 is MNHEY, CDR2 SMNVEV, per germline (reference sequence). Library preparation (for TCRbeta) was performed with unique molecular identifiers. MiXCR was run by TCRdb on the PCR reads, yielding one entry per CDR3 protein. The top ten hold approximately 2.4% of the sample, which has 230,000 or so distinct CDR3 sequences, approximately 12% seen once.

The sequences come from PBMCs from the stem cell graft donor, collected from the stem cell graft. The chain combines TRBV27 with TRBJ1-6; maybe TRBD1 (5 bases). This clonotype originated in a human donor who donated a stem cell graft to a child with acute lymphoblastic leukemia. In nucleotides, the CDR3 is TGTGCCAGCAGTTTGGTGGGGGGTTTGAATTCACCCCTCCACTTT. Encoded protein: CASSLVGGLNSPLHF.